This is a list of T cell receptor beta chains from one sample in a study of CD8 T cells in Susac syndrome. TCRdb called the immunoSEQ multiplex PCR reads again in MiXCR, with one record for every CDR3 protein. Of 95,000 to 150,000 distinct CDR3 sequences listed, over 90% are singletons. Sequences were obtained from CD4+ T cells from PBMCs. The source of these receptors is a human donor with Susac syndrome. The CDR3 runs from the conserved cysteine through the conserved F or W. D genes are given only for firm matches. The listing skips clone size in some rows; elsewhere it reads once, few, many or a size class.

cdr3_length	j_call	d_call	clone_size	v_call	cdr3_nt	cdr3_aa
15	TRBJ1-5	TRBD1	-	TRBV4-2	TGTGCCAGCAGCGGGGACAGGGGGCACAATCAGCCCCAGCATTTT	CASSGDRGHNQPQHF
14	TRBJ2-3	-	-	TRBV15	TGTGCCACCAGCAGAGATCAGGGTTCAGATACGCAGTATTTT	CATSRDQGSDTQYF
14	TRBJ2-5	-	-	TRBV12-5	TGTGCTAGTGGTTTGGGGGAGTTCCAAGAGACCCAGTACTTC	CASGLGEFQETQYF
12	TRBJ1-2	-	-	TRBV15	TGTGCCACCAGCAGAGATCGAGGTGGCTACACCTTC	CATSRDRGGYTF
14	TRBJ2-7	TRBD2	once	TRBV20-1	TGCAGTGCTAGATGGTCTAGCGGGACTTACGAGCAGTACTTC	CSARWSSGTYEQYF
14	TRBJ2-7	-	-	TRBV20-1	TGCAGTGCTAGAGTTCCACGGGAGCCCTACGAGCAGTACTTC	CSARVPREPYEQYF
14	TRBJ2-7	-	-	TRBV30	TGTGCCGGCACCCGCCGGGGCCCGGGTTGGGAGCAGTACTTC	CAGTRRGPGWEQYF
20	TRBJ2-7	-	-	TRBV11-1	TGTGCCAGCAGCTATCCTCCCCTCCAGAGCCTTCGGCAGGGTAAATACGAGCAGTACTTC	CASSYPPLQSLRQGKYEQYF
13	TRBJ1-1	-	-	TRBV11-2	TGTGCCAGCAGCTTAGAGTCAGGCAATGGAGCTTTCTTT	CASSLESGNGAFF
14	TRBJ2-7	TRBD1	-	TRBV20-1	TGCAGTGCTAGACCACCGGGACAGACCTACGAGCAGTACTTC	CSARPPGQTYEQYF
13	TRBJ2-7	-	-	TRBV27	TGTGCCAGCAGCAGGACGGCCTCCTACGAGCAGTACTTC	CASSRTASYEQYF
12	TRBJ2-2	-	-	TRBV7-2	TGTGCCAGCAGAGTAACGGCGGGGGAGCTGTTTTTT	CASRVTAGELFF
15	TRBJ1-3	-	-	TRBV3-1	TGTGCCAGCAGCCAAGATTCGGGGACTGGAAACACCATATATTTT	CASSQDSGTGNTIYF
17	TRBJ2-4	-	-	TRBV4-1	TGCGCCAGCAGCCAAGGTGCAGGGCTTCAAGCCAAAAACATTCAGTACTTC	CASSQGAGLQAKNIQYF
13	TRBJ1-2	-	-	TRBV20-1	TGCAGTGCCTTAGGGATGGGACCCTATGGCTACACCTTC	CSALGMGPYGYTF
17	TRBJ2-3	-	-	TRBV18	TGTGCCAGCTCACCATTCTTGGGAGCGGCCAGCACAGATACGCAGTATTTT	CASSPFLGAASTDTQYF
15	TRBJ2-1	TRBD1	-	TRBV15	TGTGCCACCAGCAGAGATGGGGACAGACTTGATGAGCAGTTCTTC	CATSRDGDRLDEQFF
12	TRBJ2-7	-	-	TRBV30	TGTGCCTGGAGCCTCGTAGGCCGCGAGCAGTACTTC	CAWSLVGREQYF
15	TRBJ2-1	TRBD2	-	TRBV20-1	TGCAGTGCTAGAAACCCAGCGGGGAGAGGGGATGAGCAGTTCTTC	CSARNPAGRGDEQFF
12	TRBJ1-1	-	-	TRBV10-3	TGTGCCATCAGCTCTTACAGGGCTGAAGCTTTCTTT	CAISSYRAEAFF